This passage covers 20 T cell receptor beta chains from one sample sequenced in a study of regulatory T cells in long-lasting Graves disease. Investigators prepared the TCR beta libraries by applying iRepertoire HTBI primers and Arm-PCR of CDR3 regions. TCRdb re-called the multiplex PCR reads through MiXCR, storing one row per CDR3 protein. The profile shows some 330,000 distinct CDR3 sequences, approximately 12% of them singletons. Time point indicated: newly diagnosed GD, antithyroid drugs for less than 3 months. Researchers made the TCR library from RNA that was extracted from PBMCs. This same sample was also part of a study on T cells in Graves' hyperthyroidism and ophthalmopathy.

The material sequenced was peripheral blood mononuclear cells (PBMCs), taken at new diagnosis, from a patient treated with antithyroid drugs. These receptor sequences come from a woman younger than 30 with Graves disease.

In this sample, this clonotype turned up many times. J is TRBJ2-7 and V is TRBV7-2; 7 nucleotides agree with TRBD1. CDR3 length: 14 amino acids. The germline V gene has CDR1 SGHTA and CDR2 FQGNSA. V shed 8 bases, J shed 4 bases, and the junction held 11 bases outside the gene matches. As DNA, the CDR3 is TGTGCCAGCCTCGACAGGGCAACTGCGTACGAGCAGTACTTC. Translating gives CASLDRATAYEQYF.

This clonotype was seen many times. The chain combines TRBV7-8 with TRBJ2-3, with D unclear. The V gene lost 5 bases and the J gene lost 2 bases, with 14 bases spanning the gap. Per the germline V gene, CDR1 is SGHVS and CDR2 is FQNEAQ. The CDR3 consists of 15 residues. The CDR3 loop is CASSRTLSYTDTQYF. The CDR3 DNA reads as TGTGCCAGCAGCCGGACCTTATCCTACACAGATACGCAGTATTTT. Looking up the rest from reference TRBV7-8 and TRBJ2-3 gives the full variable domain: GAGVSQSPRYKVAKRGQDVALRCDPISGHVSLFWYQQALGQGPEFLTYFQNEAQLDKSGLPSDRFFAERPEGSVSTLKIQRTQQEDSAVYLCASSRTLSYTDTQYFGPGTRLTVL.

Many counts were recorded for this clonotype. V usage is TRBV12-3 or TRBV12-4 and J usage is TRBJ2-1; TRBD2 matches 12 bases. The CDR3 runs 15 residues. V was pared by 4 bases and J by 8 bases, with 6 bases of the junction left unmatched. CDR3: CASSSSGGAGDEQFF. The CDR3 nucleotides are TGTGCCAGCAGTTCTAGCGGGGGGGCCGGGGATGAGCAGTTCTTC.

This clonotype turned up a few times. The chain links TRBV29-1 to TRBJ1-2; D call uncertain. Trimming stripped 4 bases from V and 5 bases from J, with 8 bases between. Germline V lookup: CDR1 SQVTM, CDR2 ANQGSEA. The CDR3 has 11 residues. CDR3 coding DNA: TGCAGCGTTGTCGGAGGGTATGGCTACACCTTC. Encoded protein: CSVVGGYGYTF.

In the case of this clonotype: A far larger clone differs by one base, so this is likely a read error. This chain connects TRBV11-2 to TRBJ1-1; D ambiguous. Germline V gene lookup returns CDR1 SGHAT and CDR2 FQNNGV. This CDR3 has 17 residues. V was cut by 3 bases and J by 3 bases, with 20 bases left in between. The CDR3 DNA reads as TGTGCCAGCAGCTTGGAGATCTTCGGCGGTCCGTACACTGAAGCTTTCTTT. This gives the protein CASSLEIFGGPYTEAFF.

This clonotype occurred many times. The chain employs TRBV30 and TRBJ2-2; D call uncertain. The V and J ends lost 3 bases and 6 bases respectively, with 17 bases between them. The CDR3 spans 15 residues. Germline V gene sequence: CDR1 GTSNPN, CDR2 SVGIG (reference sequence). CDR3 sequence reads: CAWRVSARFAGELFF. Written as DNA, the CDR3 is TGTGCCTGGAGGGTGAGCGCCCGTTTCGCCGGGGAGCTGTTTTTT.

In regard to this clonotype: This sequence is one base from a far larger clone and is likely a read error. This chain connects TRBV5-1 to TRBJ1-1; no reliable D call. Germline V gene data show CDR1 as SGHRS and CDR2 as YFSETQ. This CDR3 spans 18 amino acids. In nucleotides, the CDR3 is TGTGCCAGCAAGAACAGCCTACGAAAAAGGAACATGAACACTGAAGCTTTCTTT. This translates into CASKNSLRKRNMNTEAFF.

The sample holds many counts of this clonotype. The J gene is TRBJ2-1, the V gene TRBV28, with D unclear. V lost 8 bases and J 7 bases, leaving 15 bases between the germline ends. CDR1 MDHEN and CDR2 SYDVKM come from the germline V gene. The CDR3 has 13 residues. The CDR3 loop is CASERPTGNEQFF. DNA for the CDR3: TGTGCCAGCGAAAGACCGACGGGTAATGAGCAGTTCTTC. Full variable domain (rest looked up from reference TRBV28 and TRBJ2-1): DVKVTQSSRYLVKRTGEKVFLECVQDMDHENMFWYRQDPGLGLRLIYFSYDVKMKEKGDIPEGYSVSREKKERFSLILESASTNQTSMYLCASERPTGNEQFFGPGTRLTVL.

At least ten counts were recorded for this clonotype. The chain is built from TRBV6-1 and TRBJ2-1, with D tentatively TRBD2 (6 bases). The CDR3 is 15 amino acids. Between the trimmed V and J ends, which lost 10 bases and 5 bases, there was a span of 21 bases. Germline V gene sequence: CDR1 MNHNS, CDR2 SASEGT. Here the CDR3 reads CAMTSGLGDHNEQFF. The CDR3 DNA follows: TGTGCCATGACCTCGGGACTGGGGGACCACAATGAGCAGTTCTTC.

This clonotype came up a few times. This may arise from a read error, as a much more abundant clone is one base away. The chain uses TRBV7-9 and TRBJ2-2; tentative D call: TRBD2 (5 bases). CDR3 length: 16 residues. Germline values: CDR1 SEHNR, CDR2 FQNEAQ (reference sequence). CDR3 amino acids: CVLIRQPTSNTGKLFF. The CDR3 bases are TGTGTCCTAATCAGGCAGCCCACTTCGAACACCGGGAAGCTGTTTTTT.

This clonotype was recorded at least ten times. The chain employs TRBV20-1 and TRBJ2-3; no clear D gene. CDR1 is DFQATT, CDR2 SNEGSKA, per germline (reference sequence). The CDR3 is 13 residues long. The V and J ends lost 5 bases and 1 base respectively, with 10 bases between them. CDR3 sequence: CSAGVGGTDTQYF. The CDR3 DNA is TGCAGTGCTGGGGTCGGAGGCACAGATACGCAGTATTTT.

This clonotype was detected ten times or more. The chain recombines TRBV6-5 with TRBJ1-1; 9 bases are a match to TRBD1. V shed 2 bases, J shed 4 bases, and the junction held 14 bases outside the gene matches. The CDR3 is 18 residues long. From germline, CDR1 is MNHEY and CDR2 SVGAGI. CDR3 amino acids: CASSYPPGQGRWVTEAFF. The CDR3 DNA reads TGTGCCAGCAGTTACCCTCCGGGACAGGGCAGGTGGGTCACTGAAGCTTTCTTT.

This clonotype was recorded at least ten times. This chain uses TRBV27 with TRBJ2-5; 15 bases are a match to TRBD2. V lost 5 bases and J lost 0; bases outside the gene matches: 13. Germline loops: CDR1 MNHEY, CDR2 SMNVEV (reference sequence). The CDR3 consists of 20 residues. The CDR3 coding sequence is TGTGCCAGCAGTGGAAGTTGGGGGACTAGCGGGGGGTCTTACCAAGAGACCCAGTACTTC. It is translated as CASSGSWGTSGGSYQETQYF.

This clonotype was found many times. The genes are TRBV6-1 and TRBJ1-5, with 7 bases fitting TRBD1. The germline V gene has CDR1 MNHNS and CDR2 SASEGT. The CDR3 has 14 amino acids. The V segment lost 6 bases and the J segment 2 bases; nucleotides outside the gene matches: 4. In DNA form, the CDR3 reads TGTGCCAGCAGAAAAGACAGGGGCAATCAGCCCCAGCATTTT. Residues: CASRKDRGNQPQHF.

This clonotype was found many times. J is TRBJ2-7 and V is TRBV30; TRBD2 is a possible D gene (6 bases). CDR3 length equals 16 residues. The V gene's germline CDR1 is GTSNPN and CDR2 SVGIG (reference sequence). Trimming removed 1 base at V and 0 bases at J, with 16 bases between. CDR3 sequence: CAWSGPRGRYSYEQYV. The CDR3 coding sequence is TGTGCCTGGAGTGGTCCGCGGGGTCGGTACTCCTACGAGCAGTACGTC.

This clonotype was found many times. J is TRBJ1-1 and V is TRBV7-2, with 8 nucleotides matching TRBD1. The V gene end was trimmed by 3 bases and the J gene end by 6 bases; junction bases not matched to a gene: 3. There are 13 residues in the CDR3. CDR1 is SGHTA and CDR2 is FQGNSA in the germline V gene. For the CDR3, the DNA is TGTGCCAGCAGCTTGGACAGGGTCGCTGAAGCTTTCTTT. Amino acids: CASSLDRVAEAFF.

This clonotype came up a few times. The DNA of the CDR3 is TGCGCCAGCAGCCAAGATGGGGCGGTCGCGAACACCGGGGAGCTGTTTTTT. It yields the protein CASSQDGAVANTGELFF. The rearrangement links TRBV4-3 to TRBJ2-2, with D tentatively TRBD1 (5 bases). CDR1 is LGHNA and CDR2 is YSLEER in the germline V gene. Deletions cut 0 bases from V and 0 bases from J, with 11 bases between. The CDR3 runs 17 residues.

This clonotype was seen ten or more times. The V and J genes are TRBV15 and TRBJ1-2, with D unclear. Looked up from germline, CDR1 is LNHNV and CDR2 is YYDKDF (reference sequence). Trimming shortened V by 0 bases and J by 2 bases, and 4 bases separated the two germline ends. This CDR3 has 13 residues. The CDR3 DNA sequence: TGTGCCACCAGCAGAGATCTCAACTATGGCTACACCTTC. Protein sequence: CATSRDLNYGYTF.

The V and J genes are TRBV25-1 and TRBJ2-7; D possibly corresponds to TRBD2 (6 bases). Germline lookup yields CDR1 MGHDK and CDR2 SYGVNS. Trimming stripped 4 bases from V and 1 base from J, with 14 bases between. This CDR3 has 15 amino acids. The CDR3 DNA is TGTGCCAGCAGTGGCCCAGCGGGTCAGTCCTACGAGCAGTACTTC. Translation: CASSGPAGQSYEQYF.

This clonotype has ten or more counts. J is TRBJ2-5 and V is TRBV24-1, with D perhaps TRBD1 (6 bases). The CDR3 is 16 residues long. Germline CDR1 is KGHDR and CDR2 is SFDVKD. V was cut by 3 bases and J by 5 bases, with 18 bases left in between. The CDR3 DNA is TGTGCCACCAGTGATCCCTTATCTGGACAGTGGGAGACCCAGTACTTC. Translating it yields CATSDPLSGQWETQYF.